This T cell receptor (beta chain) derives from a study of cytomegalovirus exposure and HLA in healthy donors. The study, taken as a whole, reports: When analyzed later, a missense DCLRE1C variant was found to be linked to TCR beta V- and J-gene trimming. The availability of immune exposure information extended only to CMV serostatus.

Comments on this clone: Its matching antigen is unknown.

With 60 Vbeta and 13 Jbeta primers, the PCR was carried out. Generated by immunoSEQ multiplex PCR, the TCRdb table keeps only in-frame clones and is missing some. Of roughly 190,000 clones detected, around 88% appear once; the ten largest clones hold under 2%. Germline V gene data show CDR1 as LNHDA and CDR2 as SQIVND (reference sequence). This CDR3 contains 13 residues. V lost 4 bases, J lost 4 bases, and 3 bases stayed unmatched. The clonotype was recovered from a man aged 40-50 years in good health and CMV-seropositive. The chain is built from TRBV19 and TRBJ1-1, with TRBD1 matching over 7 bases. Sequencing used PBMCs. CDR3 coding DNA: TGTGCCAGTAGTACCTACAGGGGCACTGAAGCTTTCTTT. It translates to CASSTYRGTEAFF.